These 27 T cell receptor beta chains came from one sample sequenced in a study of blood T cells in healthy people across ages. With a J-beta primer mix and a sample-barcoded 5' primer, a second PCR ran about 6 to 11 cycles. MiXCR, applied by TCRdb to the 5' RACE reads, yields one record per CDR3 protein. The sample lists roughly 1,000,000 distinct CDR3 sequences, around 27% occurring once. The sample was also linked to a second study, of T cells of mothers and their children.

The sample consisted of blood. These receptors came from a girl aged 2-9 years in good health.

The rearrangement links TRBV4-3 to TRBJ1-5; a weak D match, TRBD1 (5 bases). Germline V CDR1 and CDR2: LGHNA, YSLEER. This CDR3 has 16 residues. Trimming shortened V by 4 bases and J by 6 bases, and 19 bases separated the two germline ends. The CDR3 sequence is CASSLDTLGLPQPQHF. CDR3 bases: TGCGCCAGCAGCCTCGATACGTTGGGACTGCCTCAGCCCCAGCATTTT.

This clonotype has just a few counts. The rearrangement links TRBV24-1 to TRBJ2-7; D unresolved. Trimming pared 3 bases from V and 4 bases from J, leaving 9 bases between. Per the germline V gene, CDR1 is KGHDR and CDR2 is SFDVKD. The CDR3 covers 13 residues. CDR3 sequence: CATSDQKGYEQYF. CDR3 DNA sequence: TGTGCCACCAGTGATCAGAAGGGTTACGAGCAGTACTTC.

There are a few counts of this clonotype. This chain links TRBV11-2 with TRBJ1-6, with D uncertain. V gave up 5 bases and J gave up 2 bases, with 7 bases separating them. Germline loops: CDR1 SGHAT, CDR2 FQNNGV. The CDR3 spans 14 residues. This chain's CDR3 is CASSPGPYNSPLHF. The CDR3 DNA is TGTGCCAGCAGCCCCGGACCCTATAATTCACCCCTCCACTTT.

This clonotype was counted a few times. V is TRBV29-1 and J is TRBJ1-4, with 9 bases aligning to TRBD1. This CDR3 is built from 13 residues. The junction had 10 bases not matched to a gene; V was cut back by 6 bases and J by 11 bases. Per the germline V gene, CDR1 is SQVTM and CDR2 is ANQGSEA. The CDR3 region has the DNA TGCAGCGTCGGGGACAGGGATGTTGGGAAACTGTTTTTT. Translation gives CSVGDRDVGKLFF.

V usage is TRBV12-3 or TRBV12-4 and J usage is TRBJ2-1; possibly TRBD1 for D (5 bases). The CDR3 has 14 residues. V was shortened by 7 bases and J by 8 bases, with 18 bases between the two germline ends. CDR3 nucleotide sequence: TGTGCCAGCACCGATGACAGCCCGCCCCATGAGCAGTTCTTC. Translation gives CASTDDSPPHEQFF.

The V gene is TRBV7-3, the J gene TRBJ1-3, with D unresolved. Germline V gene data show CDR1 as SGHTA and CDR2 as FQGTGA. This CDR3 has 14 residues. The V and J ends lost 5 bases and 8 bases respectively, with 16 bases between them. CDR3 coding DNA: TGTGCCAGCAGCCCGGGCCCGGAGGGAGACACCATATATTTT. This translates into CASSPGPEGDTIYF.

As concerns this clonotype: Sequence at one end of the junction differs from germline and may be a read error. The V and J genes are TRBV20-1 and TRBJ2-5, with D possibly TRBD1 on 6 matching bases. This CDR3 has 13 residues. Germline CDR1 DFQATT, CDR2 SNEGSKA (reference sequence). CDR3 DNA sequence: TGCAGTGCTAGCCGGACAGTCCAAGAGACCCCGTACTTC. Translation: CSASRTVQETPYF.

Regarding this clonotype: The junction departs from germline at one end; a sequencing error may be responsible. This chain links TRBV14 with TRBJ2-7; TRBD2 aligns across 13 bases. Germline CDR1 and CDR2: SGHDN and FVKESK. The CDR3 is made up of 15 amino acids. CDR3 amino acids: CASSQDVLAGGKQHF. In nucleotides, the CDR3 is TGTGCCAGCAGCCAAGATGTACTAGCGGGAGGGAAGCAGCACTTC. Full variable domain (missing parts from reference TRBV14 and TRBJ2-7): EAGVTQFPSHSVIEKGQTVTLRCDPISGHDNLYWYRRVMGKEIKFLLHFVKESKQDESGMPNNRFLAERTGGTYSTLKVQPAELEDSGVYFCASSQDVLAGGKQHFGPGTRLTVT.

CDR3 nucleotides: TGTGCCAGCAGCTTAAGTTTGGGAGGGGACACTGAAGCTTTCTTT. Residues: CASSLSLGGDTEAFF. The chain couples TRBV7-2 to TRBJ1-1; TRBD1 might be the D (5 bases). Germline V lookup: CDR1 SGHTA, CDR2 FQGNSA. V was shortened by 2 bases and J by 3 bases, with 13 bases between the two germline ends. This CDR3 has 15 residues.

This clonotype has more than one count but fewer than ten. The chain links TRBV29-1 to TRBJ2-3; no clear D. Trimming shortened V by 3 bases and J by 6 bases, and 22 bases separated the two germline ends. Germline-derived CDR1 and CDR2 are SQVTM and ANQGSEA. The CDR3 is 16 residues long. CDR3 DNA: TGCAGCGTTGAGGACCTTGACCGTCAAAGGACGGATACGCAGTATTTT. Encoded protein: CSVEDLDRQRTDTQYF.

The chain uses TRBV6-6 and TRBJ2-3; 8 bases align to TRBD1. V shed 4 bases and J 6 bases; nucleotides not matched to a gene: 9. Germline CDR1 MNHNY, CDR2 SVGAGI (reference sequence). There are 15 residues in the CDR3. This CDR3 is CASSSQGAGQDTQYF. CDR3 coding DNA: TGTGCCAGCAGTTCCCAGGGGGCGGGTCAGGATACGCAGTATTTT.

The sample holds a few counts of this clonotype. J is TRBJ1-6 and V is TRBV6-6; TRBD1 agrees at 8 bases. Germline lookup yields CDR1 MNHNY and CDR2 SVGAGI (reference sequence). CDR3 size: 15 residues. V gave up 6 bases and J gave up 7 bases; unmatched junction bases: 8. CDR3 DNA sequence: TGTGCCAGCAGCGGACAGGGAGTGATAAATTCACCCCTCCACTTT. Its translation is CASSGQGVINSPLHF.

This clonotype was counted between two and nine times. V gene TRBV7-2 combines with J gene TRBJ2-7; 8 bases agree with TRBD2. CDR3 length: 15 residues. V shed 5 bases and J 2 bases; nucleotides not matched to a gene: 8. The V gene's germline CDR1 is SGHTA and CDR2 FQGNSA. CDR3 protein: CASSPTSGSTYEQYF. The DNA of the CDR3 is TGTGCCAGCAGCCCAACTAGCGGATCTACCTACGAGCAGTACTTC.

The sample holds a few counts of this clonotype. The chain is built from TRBV7-3 and TRBJ2-1; D gene uncertain. The CDR3 length is 15 residues. Trimming removed 7 bases from V and 0 bases from J, with 13 bases in between. Germline lookup yields CDR1 SGHTA and CDR2 FQGTGA. The CDR3 region is CASKNRDSSYNEQFF. The CDR3 DNA sequence: TGTGCCAGCAAGAACCGTGATAGCTCCTACAATGAGCAGTTCTTC.

In its sample, this clonotype was seen a few times. This chain joins TRBV4-1 and TRBJ1-6; 8 bases are a match to TRBD1. V trimming: 0 bases; J trimming: 5 bases; junction bases outside the gene matches: 9. This CDR3 spans 18 amino acids. Germline V gives CDR1 MGHRA, CDR2 YSYEKL. CDR3 nucleotides: TGCGCCAGCAGCCAAGATGGGAGGGACAGGCGCAATAATTCACCCCTCCACTTT. It is translated as CASSQDGRDRRNNSPLHF.

The genes are TRBV20-1 and TRBJ2-7; tentatively, D is TRBD1 or TRBD2 (5 bases each). The CDR3 has 15 amino acids. Germline V gives CDR1 DFQATT, CDR2 SNEGSKA (reference sequence). V gave up 2 bases and J gave up 2 bases, with 16 bases separating them. The CDR3 loop is CSARLNRDLTYEQYF. CDR3 DNA sequence: TGCAGTGCTAGACTCAACCGGGACCTGACCTACGAGCAGTACTTC.

The CDR3 nucleotides read TGCGCCAGCAGCTTGGAGGGGGTCCGGCAAGAGACCCAGTACTTC. Protein product: CASSLEGVRQETQYF. The chain links TRBV5-1 to TRBJ2-5; D perhaps matches TRBD1 (6 bases). CDR1 SGHRS and CDR2 YFSETQ come from the germline V gene. The CDR3 extends over 15 amino acids. Trimming removed 0 bases from V and 2 bases from J, with 11 bases in between.

V is TRBV7-9 and J is TRBJ1-2, with D uncertain. CDR1 SEHNR and CDR2 FQNEAQ come from the germline V gene (reference sequence). This CDR3 spans 11 amino acids. V lost 8 bases to trimming and J lost 6 bases, with 10 bases between them. The CDR3 sequence: CASAFSNGYTF. The CDR3 DNA sequence: TGTGCCAGCGCCTTCTCTAATGGCTACACCTTC. Full variable domain (remainder filled in from reference TRBV7-9 and TRBJ1-2): DTGVSQNPRHKITKRGQNVTFRCDPISEHNRLYWYRQTLGQGPEFLTYFQNEAQLEKSRLLSDRFSAERPKGSFSTLEIQRTEQGDSAMYLCASAFSNGYTFGSGTRLTVV.

This clonotype was picked up a small number of times. The rearrangement links TRBV20-1 to TRBJ2-7; 7 bases agree with TRBD2. Germline trimming cut 7 bases from V and 6 bases from J; bases unmatched to any gene: 9. The CDR3 runs to 12 residues. Germline V lookup: CDR1 DFQATT, CDR2 SNEGSKA (reference sequence). CDR3: CSVRGDFGEQYF. CDR3 in DNA: TGCAGTGTTCGGGGGGACTTTGGCGAGCAGTACTTC.

This clonotype was detected only once. CDR3 DNA: TGTGCCAGCAGTCCAGCCCTCCCCTATGGCTACACCTTC. Protein sequence: CASSPALPYGYTF. The V and J genes are TRBV12-3 or TRBV12-4 and TRBJ1-2; D gene unclear. The length of the CDR3 is 13 residues. Trimming cost V 5 bases and J 4 bases, with 11 bases left between them.

This clonotype was seen a few times. The chain is built from TRBV5-1 and TRBJ2-7, with 8 bases matching TRBD2. This CDR3 is 15 amino acids long. The V gene's germline CDR1 is SGHRS and CDR2 YFSETQ. The trim removed 1 base at V and 2 bases at J, leaving 5 bases unmatched. The CDR3 DNA is TGCGCCAGCAGCTTGTGGCGGGGGGCAGCCTACGAGCAGTACTTC. As protein: CASSLWRGAAYEQYF. Variable domain in full (rest from reference TRBV5-1 and TRBJ2-7): KAGVTQTPRYLIKTRGQQVTLSCSPISGHRSVSWYQQTPGQGLQFLFEYFSETQRNKGNFPGRFSGRQFSNSRSEMNVSTLELGDSALYLCASSLWRGAAYEQYFGPGTRLTVT.

The chain couples TRBV20-1 to TRBJ2-1; 11 bases map to TRBD2. CDR3 length: 17 residues. Germline V gene sequence: CDR1 DFQATT, CDR2 SNEGSKA (reference sequence). The J segment lost 3 bases and the V segment lost 0 bases, leaving 7 bases of the junction unmatched. The CDR3, as DNA: TGCAGTGCTAGAGATAGACTAGCGGGGATCAACTACAATGAGCAGTTCTTC. It encodes CSARDRLAGINYNEQFF.

This clonotype was counted only a few times. The rearrangement links TRBV20-1 to TRBJ2-5; the match to TRBD2 covers 10 bases. The germline V gene encodes CDR1 DFQATT and CDR2 SNEGSKA (reference sequence). The CDR3 runs 14 residues. The V and J ends lost 6 bases and 3 bases, in that order; junction bases with no gene match: 7. The CDR3 sequence is CSAPKAGGKETQYF. DNA of the CDR3: TGCAGTGCCCCGAAAGCGGGGGGGAAAGAGACCCAGTACTTC.

The chain links TRBV6-1 to TRBJ1-2; D unresolved. This CDR3 is 14 amino acids long. Germline CDR1 is MNHNS and CDR2 is SASEGT. V was pared by 6 bases and J by 4 bases, with 15 bases between. CDR3 nucleotides: TGTGCCAGCAGCACCGTCAGCGATGGCTATGGCTACACCTTC. As protein: CASSTVSDGYGYTF.

The V and J genes are TRBV7-9 and TRBJ2-3; TRBD2 agrees at 13 bases. CDR3 length: 16 amino acids. V shed 5 bases and J 2 bases; nucleotides not matched to a gene: 4. Germline CDR1 SEHNR, CDR2 FQNEAQ (reference sequence). CDR3 coding DNA: TGTGCCAGCAGCCGGACTAGCGGGAGAGTCACAGATACGCAGTATTTT. This encodes CASSRTSGRVTDTQYF.

The chain employs TRBV7-9 and TRBJ1-2; possibly TRBD1 for D (5 bases). From germline, CDR1 is SEHNR and CDR2 FQNEAQ (reference sequence). CDR3 length: 15 amino acids. V gave up 5 bases and J gave up 4 bases, with 17 bases separating them. The CDR3 reads CASSQGWGDAYGYTF. In nucleotides, the CDR3 is TGTGCCAGCAGCCAAGGGTGGGGGGACGCCTATGGCTACACCTTC.

The chain combines TRBV28 with TRBJ2-4; 7 bases agree with TRBD1. Germline-derived CDR1 and CDR2 are MDHEN and SYDVKM. The CDR3 sequence is 13 residues long. V lost 5 bases and J lost 13; bases outside the gene matches: 11. CDR3 bases: TGTGCCAGCAGTCTTACCGCAGGGGGAAGCCAGTACTTC. Its translation is CASSLTAGGSQYF. The full variable domain, rest sourced from reference TRBV28 and TRBJ2-4, is DVKVTQSSRYLVKRTGEKVFLECVQDMDHENMFWYRQDPGLGLRLIYFSYDVKMKEKGDIPEGYSVSREKKERFSLILESASTNQTSMYLCASSLTAGGSQYFGAGTRLSVL.